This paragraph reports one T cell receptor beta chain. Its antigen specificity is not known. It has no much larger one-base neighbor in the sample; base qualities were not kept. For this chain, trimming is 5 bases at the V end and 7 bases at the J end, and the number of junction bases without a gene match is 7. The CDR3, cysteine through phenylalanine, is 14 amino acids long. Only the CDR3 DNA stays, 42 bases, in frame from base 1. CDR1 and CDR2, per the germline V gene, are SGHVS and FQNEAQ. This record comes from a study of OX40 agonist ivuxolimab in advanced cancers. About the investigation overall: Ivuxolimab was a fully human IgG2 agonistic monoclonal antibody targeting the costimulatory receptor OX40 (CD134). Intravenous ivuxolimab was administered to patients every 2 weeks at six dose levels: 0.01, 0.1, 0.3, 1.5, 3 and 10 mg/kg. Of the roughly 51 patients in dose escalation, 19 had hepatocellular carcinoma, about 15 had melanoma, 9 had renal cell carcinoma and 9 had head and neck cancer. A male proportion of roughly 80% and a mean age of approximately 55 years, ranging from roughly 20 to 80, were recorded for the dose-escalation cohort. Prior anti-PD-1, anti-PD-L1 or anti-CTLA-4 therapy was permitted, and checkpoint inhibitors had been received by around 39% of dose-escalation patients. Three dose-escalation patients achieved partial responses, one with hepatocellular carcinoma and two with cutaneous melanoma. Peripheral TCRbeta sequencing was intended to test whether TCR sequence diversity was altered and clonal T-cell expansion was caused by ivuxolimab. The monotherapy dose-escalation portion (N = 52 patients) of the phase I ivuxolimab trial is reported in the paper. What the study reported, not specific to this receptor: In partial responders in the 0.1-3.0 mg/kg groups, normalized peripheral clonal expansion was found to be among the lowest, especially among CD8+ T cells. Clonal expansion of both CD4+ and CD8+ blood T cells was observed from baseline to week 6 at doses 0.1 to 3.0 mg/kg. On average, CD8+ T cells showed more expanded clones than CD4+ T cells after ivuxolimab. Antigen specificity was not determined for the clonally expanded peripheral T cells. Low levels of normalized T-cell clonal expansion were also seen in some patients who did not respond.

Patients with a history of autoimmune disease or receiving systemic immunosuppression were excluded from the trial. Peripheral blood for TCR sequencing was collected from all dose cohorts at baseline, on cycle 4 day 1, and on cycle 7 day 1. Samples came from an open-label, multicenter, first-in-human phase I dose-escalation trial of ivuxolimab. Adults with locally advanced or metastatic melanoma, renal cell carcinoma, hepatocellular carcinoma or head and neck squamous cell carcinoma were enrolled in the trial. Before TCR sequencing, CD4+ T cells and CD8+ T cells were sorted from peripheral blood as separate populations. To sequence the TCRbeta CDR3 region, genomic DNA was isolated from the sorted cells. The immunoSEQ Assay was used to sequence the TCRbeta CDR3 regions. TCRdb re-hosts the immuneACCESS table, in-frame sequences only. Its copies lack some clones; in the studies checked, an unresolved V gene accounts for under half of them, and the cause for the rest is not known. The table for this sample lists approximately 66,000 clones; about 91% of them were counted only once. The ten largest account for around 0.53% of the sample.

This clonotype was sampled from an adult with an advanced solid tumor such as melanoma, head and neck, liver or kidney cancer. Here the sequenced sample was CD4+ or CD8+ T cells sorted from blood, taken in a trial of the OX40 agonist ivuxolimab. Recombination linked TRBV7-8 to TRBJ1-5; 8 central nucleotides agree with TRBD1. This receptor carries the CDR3 CASSPRQGWQPQHF. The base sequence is TGTGCCAGCAGCCCCCGACAGGGGTGGCAGCCCCAGCATTTT.